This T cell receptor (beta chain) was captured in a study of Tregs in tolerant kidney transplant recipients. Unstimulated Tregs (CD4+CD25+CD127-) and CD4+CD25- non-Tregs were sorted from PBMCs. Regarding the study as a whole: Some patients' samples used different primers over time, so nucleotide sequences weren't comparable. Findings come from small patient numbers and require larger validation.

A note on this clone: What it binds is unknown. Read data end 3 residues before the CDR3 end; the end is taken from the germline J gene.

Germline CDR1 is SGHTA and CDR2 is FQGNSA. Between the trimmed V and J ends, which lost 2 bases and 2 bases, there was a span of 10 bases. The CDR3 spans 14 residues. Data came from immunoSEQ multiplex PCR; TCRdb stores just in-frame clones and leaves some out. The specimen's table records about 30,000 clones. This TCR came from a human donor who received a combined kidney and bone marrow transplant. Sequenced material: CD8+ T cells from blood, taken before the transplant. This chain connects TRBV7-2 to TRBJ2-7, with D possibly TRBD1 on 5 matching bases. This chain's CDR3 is CASSLSPQAYEQYF. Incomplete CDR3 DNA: TGTGCCAGCAGCTTAAGTCCACAGGCCTACGAG.